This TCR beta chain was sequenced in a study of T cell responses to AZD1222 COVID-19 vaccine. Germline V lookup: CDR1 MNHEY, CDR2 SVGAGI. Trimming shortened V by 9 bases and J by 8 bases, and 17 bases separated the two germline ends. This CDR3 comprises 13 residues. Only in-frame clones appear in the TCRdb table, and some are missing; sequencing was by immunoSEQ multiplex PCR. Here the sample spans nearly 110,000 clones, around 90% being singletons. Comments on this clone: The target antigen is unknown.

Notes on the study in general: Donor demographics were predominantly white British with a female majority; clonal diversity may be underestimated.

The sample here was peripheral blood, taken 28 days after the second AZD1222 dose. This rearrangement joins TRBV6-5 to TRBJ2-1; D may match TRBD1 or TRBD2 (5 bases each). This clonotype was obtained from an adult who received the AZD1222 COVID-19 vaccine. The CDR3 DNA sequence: TGTGCCAGTTTCAGGGTGGGGGATCATGAGCAGTTCTTC. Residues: CASFRVGDHEQFF.